The 20 T cell receptor beta chains given below trace back to one sample, sequenced in a study of tissue T cells after allogeneic stem cell transplantation (dated by TCRdb to between 2021 and 2024). This specimen's time point label, interpreted: human tissue collected at research (rapid) autopsy. Library creation used the immunoSEQ multiplex PCR assay. The table comes from immuneACCESS by way of TCRdb, which keeps in-frame sequences with V and J called. Part of the clones is missing from these tables; in studies checked, under half for an unresolved V gene and the rest for unknown reasons. In this sample the table shows 2,100 or so clones, about 75% of which occur a single time. In total, the top ten clones hold less than 8% of the sample. Sequencing was performed on ileal tissue, taken at autopsy. The receptors stem from a male patient aged 35 to 70 with steroid-refractory graft-versus-host disease after an allogeneic stem cell transplant. After a transplant, the graft donor may have provided part of the T cells.

DNA for the CDR3: TGCAGCGCCCAGGACGACCGCGGCAGGGGGCTTGTCTATGGCTACACCTTC. It translates to CSAQDDRGRGLVYGYTF. The chain combines TRBV29-1 with TRBJ1-2; TRBD1 matches 8 bases. V was pared by 7 bases and J by 4 bases, with 20 bases of the junction left unmatched. The CDR3 sequence is 17 residues long. CDR1 SQVTM and CDR2 ANQGSEA come from the germline V gene.

This chain uses TRBV7-9 with TRBJ1-4; D not certain. CDR1 is SEHNR and CDR2 is FQNEAQ in the germline V gene (reference sequence). CDR3 size: 14 residues. V dropped 3 bases and J dropped 0 bases, with 5 bases sitting between them. CDR3 sequence: CASSFQATNEKLFF. CDR3 in DNA: TGTGCCAGCAGCTTTCAGGCAACTAATGAAAAACTGTTTTTT.

This chain's CDR3 is CASRGLAGGQYF. As DNA, the CDR3 is TGTGCCAGCAGAGGACTAGCGGGGGGGCAGTATTTT. The J gene is TRBJ2-3, the V gene TRBV12-3 or TRBV12-4, with TRBD2 identical over 14 bases. V trimming: 6 bases; J trimming: 11 bases; junction bases outside the gene matches: 1. The CDR3 runs 12 residues.

This clone showed up just a few times. V and J are TRBV11-2 and TRBJ2-3, with D possibly being TRBD2 (6 bases). CDR3 length: 14 residues. CDR1 and CDR2 (germline): SGHAT, FQNNGV. The germline V and J ends were trimmed by 5 bases and 8 bases, with 17 bases remaining between them. The CDR3 protein is CASSASNLARTQYF. CDR3 DNA sequence: TGTGCCAGCAGCGCCTCGAATCTAGCGCGTACGCAGTATTTT.

This clone came up a few times. J is TRBJ1-5 and V is TRBV6-2 or TRBV6-3; D unclear. CDR1 MNHEY and CDR2 SVGEGT come from the germline V gene. The V end lost 6 bases, the J end lost 2 bases, and 11 bases lay between the germline ends. This CDR3 contains 14 residues. The CDR3 DNA is TGTGCCAGCAGCCCTAATGGGGGCAATCAGCCCCAGCATTTT. Translation gives CASSPNGGNQPQHF.

The V gene is TRBV7-2, the J gene TRBJ2-2; 11 bases align to TRBD2. Germline lookup yields CDR1 SGHTA and CDR2 FQGNSA. The CDR3 has 17 amino acids. V lost 5 bases and J lost 2; bases outside the gene matches: 7. The CDR3 region is CASSPIAGGTNTGELFF. The CDR3, as DNA: TGTGCCAGCAGCCCCATAGCGGGGGGGACCAACACCGGGGAGCTGTTTTTT.

This clone has just one count. CDR3 sequence reads: CASSLNGVETQYF. In DNA, the CDR3 is TGTGCCAGCAGCTTAAACGGAGTAGAGACCCAGTACTTC. The V and J genes are TRBV11-3 and TRBJ2-5; D gene uncertain. Trimming took off 2 bases at V and 4 bases at J, with 8 bases between the two ends. Germline V CDR1 and CDR2: SGHNT, YENEEA. The CDR3 is 13 amino acids.

The genes are TRBV7-9 and TRBJ1-5, with 8 bases fitting TRBD1. Trimming cost V 0 bases and J 6 bases; bases outside gene matches: 7. This CDR3 has 16 amino acids. The V gene's germline CDR1 is SEHNR and CDR2 FQNEAQ (reference sequence). The CDR3 sequence: CASSLADREGGQPQHF. Here the CDR3 DNA reads TGTGCCAGCAGCTTAGCGGACAGGGAAGGGGGTCAGCCCCAGCATTTT.

This clone was recorded only once. The chain combines TRBV28 with TRBJ2-7; D unclear. The CDR3 is 14 amino acids. Germline V CDR1 and CDR2: MDHEN, SYDVKM. Trimming pared 8 bases from V and 4 bases from J, leaving 18 bases between. CDR3 coding DNA: TGTGCCAGCGGTGCGCCTCCTTCAGGATACGAGCAGTACTTC. Protein product: CASGAPPSGYEQYF.

V gene TRBV5-1 combines with J gene TRBJ1-5; TRBD1 is a possible D gene (5 bases). From germline, CDR1 is SGHRS and CDR2 YFSETQ. The CDR3 is 15 amino acids. V was pared by 4 bases and J by 3 bases, with 14 bases between. The chain's CDR3 is CASSPGGVTNQPQHF. DNA for the CDR3: TGCGCCAGCAGCCCCGGGGGGGTTACCAATCAGCCCCAGCATTTT.

This chain links TRBV5-1 with TRBJ1-6, with D possibly being TRBD1 (5 bases). V was cut by 7 bases and J by 7 bases, with 9 bases left in between. CDR3 length: 12 residues. Per the germline V gene, CDR1 is SGHRS and CDR2 is YFSETQ. CDR3 sequence: CASGRENSPLHF. CDR3 coding DNA: TGCGCCAGCGGCAGGGAAAATTCACCCCTCCACTTT.

The rearrangement uses TRBV7-2 and TRBJ2-5; D is possibly TRBD1 or TRBD2 (5 bases each). The CDR3 sequence is 18 residues long. V was cut by 1 base and J by 4 bases, with 22 bases left in between. The germline V gene encodes CDR1 SGHTA and CDR2 FQGNSA. CDR3: CASSLDSGGSAGRETQYF. The CDR3 coding sequence is TGTGCCAGCAGCTTAGACTCTGGGGGTAGCGCAGGACGAGAGACCCAGTACTTC.

The V gene is TRBV7-9, the J gene TRBJ2-3, with 10 bases matching TRBD2. V trimming: 5 bases; J trimming: 0 bases; junction bases outside the gene matches: 5. CDR3 length: 16 amino acids. Germline V lookup: CDR1 SEHNR, CDR2 FQNEAQ (reference sequence). The CDR3 DNA is TGTGCCAGCAGCGAGTTAGCGGGGGGCAGCACAGATACGCAGTATTTT. Protein product: CASSELAGGSTDTQYF.

The chain combines TRBV5-8 with TRBJ2-6; the D gene could be TRBD1 or TRBD2 (5 bases each). Germline loops: CDR1 SGHTS, CDR2 YDEGEE. Deletions cut 4 bases from V and 3 bases from J, with 17 bases between. CDR3 size: 17 residues. This CDR3 reads CASSNGLGVGGANVLTF. DNA of the CDR3: TGTGCCAGCAGCAACGGACTGGGGGTTGGTGGGGCCAACGTCCTGACTTTC.

The chain is built from TRBV5-1 and TRBJ2-5; 12 bases are shared with TRBD2. Trimming removed 4 bases from V and 1 base from J; junction bases left unmatched: 5. CDR1 SGHRS and CDR2 YFSETQ come from the germline V gene. The CDR3 loop spans 16 amino acids. CDR3 bases: TGCGCCAGCAGCATCCAGACTAGCGGGGGCCAAGAGACCCAGTACTTC. Its protein is CASSIQTSGGQETQYF. The full variable domain, with the rest looked up from reference TRBV5-1 and TRBJ2-5, is KAGVTQTPRYLIKTRGQQVTLSCSPISGHRSVSWYQQTPGQGLQFLFEYFSETQRNKGNFPGRFSGRQFSNSRSEMNVSTLELGDSALYLCASSIQTSGGQETQYFGPGTRLLVL.

The genes are TRBV7-2 and TRBJ2-3; TRBD2 aligns across 9 bases. This CDR3 is 17 amino acids long. Germline V gene data show CDR1 as SGHTA and CDR2 as FQGNSA. Trimming took 4 bases from V and 0 from J; bases not matched to a gene: 8. Here the CDR3 DNA reads TGTGCCAGCAGCTGGCCGGCTAGCGGGGCTAGCACAGATACGCAGTATTTT. It yields the protein CASSWPASGASTDTQYF.

The chain is built from TRBV7-9 and TRBJ2-7, with D unclear. Per the germline V gene, CDR1 is SEHNR and CDR2 is FQNEAQ (reference sequence). V was cut by 7 bases and J by 3 bases, with 13 bases left in between. The CDR3 is 13 residues long. CDR3 residues: CASNYGSYYEQYF. The CDR3 bases are TGTGCCAGCAATTATGGATCCTACTACGAGCAGTACTTC.

The genes are TRBV14 and TRBJ2-7, with D hard to call. CDR1 is SGHDN, CDR2 FVKESK, per germline. This CDR3 spans 13 amino acids. V lost 1 base and J 3 bases, leaving 7 bases between the germline ends. The CDR3 region has the DNA TGTGCCAGCAGCCAAGTACGCGGCTACGAGCAGTACTTC. This encodes CASSQVRGYEQYF.

V is TRBV5-4 and J is TRBJ2-5; perhaps D is TRBD1 or TRBD2 (5 bases each). Germline V lookup: CDR1 SGHNT, CDR2 YYREEE (reference sequence). V was clipped by 3 bases and J by 9 bases, with 18 bases between them. There are 14 residues in the CDR3. As DNA, the CDR3 is TGTGCCAGCAGCTCCGGGACCGCCCGTGAGGCCCAGTACTTC. Translating gives CASSSGTAREAQYF.

The chain links TRBV7-7 to TRBJ2-5; TRBD1 agrees at 8 bases. Germline V gene data show CDR1 as SSHAT and CDR2 as FNYEAQ (reference sequence). V lost 5 bases to trimming and J lost 5 bases; unmatched junction nucleotides: 13. The CDR3 contains 16 residues. CDR3 protein: CASSAQQGAHLETQYF. DNA of the CDR3: TGTGCCAGCAGCGCCCAGCAGGGGGCCCATCTCGAGACCCAGTACTTC.